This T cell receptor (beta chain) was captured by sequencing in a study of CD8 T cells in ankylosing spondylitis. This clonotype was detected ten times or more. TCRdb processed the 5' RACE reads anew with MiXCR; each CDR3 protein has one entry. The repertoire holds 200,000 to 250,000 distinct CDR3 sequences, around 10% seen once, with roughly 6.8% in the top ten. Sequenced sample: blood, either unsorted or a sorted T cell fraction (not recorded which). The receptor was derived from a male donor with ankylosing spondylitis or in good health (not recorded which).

The CDR3 is CASSWTASSYEQYF. The CDR3 DNA follows: TGCGCCAGCAGCTGGACAGCTAGCTCCTACGAGCAGTACTTC. The genes are TRBV5-1 and TRBJ2-7, with D possibly being TRBD1 (6 bases). This CDR3 region has 14 residues. Germline values: CDR1 SGHRS, CDR2 YFSETQ. V shed 3 bases and J shed 0 bases, with 10 bases lying between them. The variable domain in full, completed from reference TRBV5-1 and TRBJ2-7, reads KAGVTQTPRYLIKTRGQQVTLSCSPISGHRSVSWYQQTPGQGLQFLFEYFSETQRNKGNFPGRFSGRQFSNSRSEMNVSTLELGDSALYLCASSWTASSYEQYFGPGTRLTVT.